The rows below give T cell receptor beta chains drawn from one sample of a study of blood T cells in healthy people across ages. TCRdb fed the 5' RACE reads into MiXCR, producing one record per CDR3 protein. The sample lists about 780,000 distinct CDR3 sequences, around two thirds occurring once. Sequenced material: blood. Source of these receptors: a man in his thirties or forties in good health. CDR3s include the opening cysteine and the closing phenylalanine or tryptophan.

j_call v_call cdr3_length cdr3_aa
TRBJ1-2 TRBV12-3/TRBV12-4 10 CASRTGGYTF
TRBJ1-2 TRBV19 12 CASSKDRAGYTF
TRBJ2-1 TRBV24-1 13 CATSEEGTNEQFF
TRBJ2-5 TRBV20-1 14 CSVGRIRGQETQYF
TRBJ2-7 TRBV29-1 13 CSVGQLAGAVQYF
TRBJ2-5 TRBV7-2 13 CASRGGGWTTQYF
NA TRBV27 13 CASGQGQQETQYF
TRBJ1-2 TRBV29-1 14 CISWAGGMNYGYTF
TRBJ2-7 TRBV21-1 16 CASSKFYERGSYEQYF
TRBJ2-7 TRBV7-9 15 CASSPKGEWGYEQYF
TRBJ2-1 TRBV15 16 CATSRAPGQLYNEQFF
TRBJ2-7 TRBV25-1 11 CASSMSDEQYF
TRBJ2-7 TRBV27 14 CASSVFLPPYEQYF
TRBJ2-3 TRBV9 16 CASSAVQGTQWDTQYF
TRBJ1-6 TRBV9 12 CASSVGDSPLHF
TRBJ2-1 TRBV28 14 CASRVTGTNNEQFF
TRBJ1-4 TRBV4-3 15 CASSQDTWEGEKLFF
TRBJ1-2 TRBV10-3 15 CAISEGGAANCGYTF
TRBJ2-5 TRBV3-1 13 CASSRDAQETQYF
TRBJ1-2 TRBV7-6 13 CASSSGRGYGYTF
TRBJ2-5 TRBV6-5 13 CASSTGGRETQYF
TRBJ1-4 TRBV5-1 15 CASSLDTATNEKLFF
TRBJ1-4 TRBV12-3/TRBV12-4 15 CASTGPGGLEEKLFF
TRBJ1-5 TRBV3-1 18 CASSSPQRKGPLNQPQHF
TRBJ1-4 TRBV3-1 15 CASSPRTANLEKLFF
TRBJ2-4 TRBV7-2 12 CASSLGSPEQYF
TRBJ2-1 TRBV29-1 12 CSEGGSRDEQFF
TRBJ2-5 TRBV10-3 12 CAIGGGAQTQYF
TRBJ1-2 TRBV6-2/TRBV6-3 14 CASSHPGQSYGYTF
TRBJ2-7 TRBV29-1 13 CSVESGTSYEQYF
NA TRBV6-2/TRBV6-3 14 CASSFHRDRYEQYF
TRBJ2-1 TRBV2 14 CVSSERGQGNEQFF
TRBJ2-2 TRBV4-2 15 CASSRGSRSPGELFF
TRBJ2-3 TRBV20-1 14 CSASTGGLADTQYF
TRBJ1-2 TRBV27 19 CASSAIFAPTAEGNYGYTF
TRBJ2-5 TRBV30 12 CAWSVHRETQYF
TRBJ2-7 TRBV6-2/TRBV6-3 12 CASTQGSYEQYF
TRBJ2-2 TRBV24-1 14 CATSDPDLTGELFF
TRBJ2-5 TRBV10-3 12 CAIGTGDETQYF
TRBJ2-7 TRBV7-3 13 CASSLGHFYEQYF
TRBJ2-1 TRBV20-1 17 CSAPGLAGGSSYNEQFF
TRBJ1-4 TRBV20-1 15 CSATLEGQGDEKLFF
TRBJ2-2 TRBV7-8 15 CASSLVPLGTGELFF
TRBJ1-2 TRBV4-2 15 CASSPPGEDYYGYTF
TRBJ2-3 TRBV6-1 13 CASTDLGADTQYF
TRBJ2-5 TRBV6-5 16 CASSYSLDTNQETQYF
TRBJ2-1 TRBV4-3 17 CASSQLAVGQATNEQFF
TRBJ2-3 TRBV7-3 15 CASSPTGLETDTQYF
TRBJ2-7 TRBV20-1 14 CSAAGGSISYEQYF
TRBJ2-1 TRBV7-2 14 CASSLADLYNEQFF
TRBJ1-1 TRBV5-1 13 CASSWRGETEAFF
TRBJ1-4 TRBV27 13 CANPTLDREKLFF
NA TRBV6-5 16 CASSYPPGQGGFEQYF